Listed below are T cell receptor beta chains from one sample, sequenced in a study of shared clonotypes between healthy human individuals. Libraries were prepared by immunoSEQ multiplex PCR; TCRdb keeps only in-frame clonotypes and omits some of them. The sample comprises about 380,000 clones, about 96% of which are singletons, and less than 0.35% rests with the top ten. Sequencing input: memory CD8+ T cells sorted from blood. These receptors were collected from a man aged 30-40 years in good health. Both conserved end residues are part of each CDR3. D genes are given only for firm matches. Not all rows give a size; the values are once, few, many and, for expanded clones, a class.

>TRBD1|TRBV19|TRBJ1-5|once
CASSIWGQGAQPQHF
TGTGCCAGTAGTATTTGGGGACAGGGAGCTCAGCCCCAGCATTTT
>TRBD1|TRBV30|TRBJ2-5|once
CAIDRGRGETQYF
TGTGCCATAGACAGGGGGAGGGGAGAGACCCAGTACTTC
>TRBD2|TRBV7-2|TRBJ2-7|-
CASSLVLAGFYEQYF
TGTGCCAGCAGCTTAGTCCTAGCGGGCTTCTACGAGCAGTACTTC
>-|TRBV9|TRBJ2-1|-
CASSPFSGYNEQFF
TGTGCCAGCAGCCCCTTCTCGGGCTACAATGAGCAGTTCTTC
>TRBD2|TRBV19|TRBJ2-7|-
CASSETSGLSYEQYF
TGTGCCAGTAGTGAGACTAGCGGGCTGTCCTACGAGCAGTACTTC
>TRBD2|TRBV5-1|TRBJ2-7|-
CASNREAGGRYEQYF
TGCGCCAGCAATCGGGAGGCGGGAGGCAGGTACGAGCAGTACTTC
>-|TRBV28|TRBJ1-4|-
CASSFREKLFF
TGTGCCAGCAGTTTTAGGGAAAAACTGTTTTTT
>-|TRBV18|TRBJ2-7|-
CASSPVAAGLPYEQYF
TGTGCCAGCTCACCAGTCGCCGCGGGATTGCCCTACGAGCAGTACTTC
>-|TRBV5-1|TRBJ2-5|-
CASSLGGTGQETQYF
TGCGCCAGCAGCTTGGGTGGGACGGGGCAAGAGACCCAGTACTTC
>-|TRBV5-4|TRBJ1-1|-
CASSFGPPNTEAFF
TGTGCCAGCAGCTTCGGACCTCCCAACACTGAAGCTTTCTTT
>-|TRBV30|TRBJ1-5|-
CAWSVRSGFNQPQHF
TGTGCCTGGAGTGTAAGATCGGGGTTCAATCAGCCCCAGCATTTT
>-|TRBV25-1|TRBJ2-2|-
CASSDGRASYSTGELFF
TGTGCCAGCAGTGATGGTAGGGCTTCCTATAGTACCGGGGAGCTGTTTTTT
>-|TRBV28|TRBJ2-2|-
CASADTLAGELFF
TGTGCCAGCGCCGACACACTGGCCGGGGAGCTGTTTTTT
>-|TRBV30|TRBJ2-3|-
CAWSVRGRTDTQYF
TGTGCCTGGAGTGTACGGGGACGCACAGATACGCAGTATTTT
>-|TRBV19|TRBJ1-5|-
CASSTQGGNQPQHF
TGTGCCAGTAGTACCCAGGGTGGCAATCAGCCCCAGCATTTT
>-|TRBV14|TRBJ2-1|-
CASSHPDARRTNEQFF
TGTGCCAGCAGCCATCCTGACGCACGGAGAACCAATGAGCAGTTCTTC
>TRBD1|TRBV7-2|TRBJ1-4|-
CASSLVTGSTEKLFF
TGTGCCAGCAGCTTAGTGACAGGGTCGACTGAAAAACTGTTTTTT
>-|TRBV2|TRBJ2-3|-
CASSTWGSTDTQYF
TGTGCCAGCAGCACCTGGGGGAGCACAGATACGCAGTATTTT
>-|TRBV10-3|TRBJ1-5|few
CAISDSNQPQHF
TGTGCCATCAGTGATAGCAATCAGCCCCAGCATTTT
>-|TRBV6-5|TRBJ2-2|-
CASRPIVLVGELFF
TGTGCCAGCAGGCCGATAGTCCTTGTGGGGGAGCTGTTTTTT
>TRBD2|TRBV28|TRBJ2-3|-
CASSLTLGAGGPTDTQYF
TGTGCCAGCAGTTTAACTTTGGGGGCGGGAGGGCCGACAGATACGCAGTATTTT
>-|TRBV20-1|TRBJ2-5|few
CSARQGETQYF
TGCAGTGCTAGACAGGGAGAGACCCAGTACTTC
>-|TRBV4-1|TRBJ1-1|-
CASSQESRVLEAFF
TGCGCCAGCAGCCAAGAAAGCCGGGTTCTTGAAGCTTTCTTT
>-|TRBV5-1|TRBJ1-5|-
CASSLAGNSNQPQHF
TGCGCCAGCAGCTTGGCCGGGAATAGCAATCAGCCCCAGCATTTT
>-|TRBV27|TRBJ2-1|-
CASATTRRSNEQFF
TGTGCCAGCGCAACAACGAGGCGGAGCAATGAGCAGTTCTTC
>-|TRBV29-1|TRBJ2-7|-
CSVDRYEQYF
TGCAGCGTTGATAGGTACGAGCAGTACTTC
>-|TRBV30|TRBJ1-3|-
CAWSVSFGNTIYF
TGTGCCTGGAGTGTCAGTTTTGGAAACACCATATATTTT
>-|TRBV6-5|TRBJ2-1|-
CASRPRGSSYNEQFF
TGTGCCAGCAGACCCAGGGGAAGCTCCTACAATGAGCAGTTCTTC
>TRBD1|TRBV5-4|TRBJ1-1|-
CASMERQGVNTEAFF
TGTGCCAGCATGGAGAGACAGGGGGTGAACACTGAAGCTTTCTTT
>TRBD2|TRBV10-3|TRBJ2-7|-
CAIGDPAGGPKNEQYF
TGTGCCATCGGTGATCCGGCGGGAGGGCCAAAGAACGAGCAGTACTTC
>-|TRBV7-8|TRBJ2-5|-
CASSLGRKETQYF
TGTGCCAGCAGCTTAGGACGGAAAGAGACCCAGTACTTC
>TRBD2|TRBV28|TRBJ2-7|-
CASSLLAGAYEQYF
TGTGCCAGCAGTTTACTAGCGGGAGCGTACGAGCAGTACTTC
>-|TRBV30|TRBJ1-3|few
CAWNLGDTIYF
TGTGCCTGGAACCTAGGGGACACCATATATTTT
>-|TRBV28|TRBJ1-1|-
CASSFPFFNTEAFF
TGTGCCAGCAGCTTCCCCTTCTTCAACACTGAAGCTTTCTTT
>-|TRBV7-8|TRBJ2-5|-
CASSLGSPTQYF
TGTGCCAGCAGCTTAGGGTCCCCTACCCAGTACTTC
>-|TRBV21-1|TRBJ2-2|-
CASIYTGAGELFF
TGTGCCAGCATCTACACAGGGGCTGGGGAGCTGTTTTTT
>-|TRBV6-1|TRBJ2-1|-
CASSVSRGNEQFF
TGTGCCAGCAGTGTTTCGAGGGGTAATGAGCAGTTCTTC
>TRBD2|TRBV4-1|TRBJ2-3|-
CASSQATGTSGGDTQYF
TGCGCCAGCAGCCAAGCGACGGGAACTAGCGGGGGGGATACGCAGTATTTT
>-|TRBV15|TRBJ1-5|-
CATSRGNQPQHF
TGTGCCACCAGCAGGGGAAATCAGCCCCAGCATTTT
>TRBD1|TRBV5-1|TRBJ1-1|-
CASSSIPLTGAETEAFF
TGCGCCAGCAGCTCTATACCACTTACAGGGGCCGAGACTGAAGCTTTCTTT
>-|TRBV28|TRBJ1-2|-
CASSIVVTPNYGYTF
TGTGCCAGCAGTATAGTGGTCACACCTAACTATGGCTACACCTTC
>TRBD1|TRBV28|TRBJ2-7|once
CASTSAGTGGLSSYEQYF
TGTGCCAGCACCTCAGCCGGGACAGGGGGCCTTTCCTCCTACGAGCAGTACTTC
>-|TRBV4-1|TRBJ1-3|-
CASSQGQGGSSGNTIYF
TGCGCCAGCAGCCAAGGCCAGGGCGGTAGCTCTGGAAACACCATATATTTT
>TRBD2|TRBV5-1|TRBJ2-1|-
CASSLSSGYNEQFF
TGCGCCAGCAGCTTGTCTAGCGGGTACAATGAGCAGTTCTTC
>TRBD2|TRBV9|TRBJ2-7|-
CASSVGTSGSSYEQYF
TGTGCCAGCAGCGTAGGGACTAGCGGGAGCTCCTACGAGCAGTACTTC